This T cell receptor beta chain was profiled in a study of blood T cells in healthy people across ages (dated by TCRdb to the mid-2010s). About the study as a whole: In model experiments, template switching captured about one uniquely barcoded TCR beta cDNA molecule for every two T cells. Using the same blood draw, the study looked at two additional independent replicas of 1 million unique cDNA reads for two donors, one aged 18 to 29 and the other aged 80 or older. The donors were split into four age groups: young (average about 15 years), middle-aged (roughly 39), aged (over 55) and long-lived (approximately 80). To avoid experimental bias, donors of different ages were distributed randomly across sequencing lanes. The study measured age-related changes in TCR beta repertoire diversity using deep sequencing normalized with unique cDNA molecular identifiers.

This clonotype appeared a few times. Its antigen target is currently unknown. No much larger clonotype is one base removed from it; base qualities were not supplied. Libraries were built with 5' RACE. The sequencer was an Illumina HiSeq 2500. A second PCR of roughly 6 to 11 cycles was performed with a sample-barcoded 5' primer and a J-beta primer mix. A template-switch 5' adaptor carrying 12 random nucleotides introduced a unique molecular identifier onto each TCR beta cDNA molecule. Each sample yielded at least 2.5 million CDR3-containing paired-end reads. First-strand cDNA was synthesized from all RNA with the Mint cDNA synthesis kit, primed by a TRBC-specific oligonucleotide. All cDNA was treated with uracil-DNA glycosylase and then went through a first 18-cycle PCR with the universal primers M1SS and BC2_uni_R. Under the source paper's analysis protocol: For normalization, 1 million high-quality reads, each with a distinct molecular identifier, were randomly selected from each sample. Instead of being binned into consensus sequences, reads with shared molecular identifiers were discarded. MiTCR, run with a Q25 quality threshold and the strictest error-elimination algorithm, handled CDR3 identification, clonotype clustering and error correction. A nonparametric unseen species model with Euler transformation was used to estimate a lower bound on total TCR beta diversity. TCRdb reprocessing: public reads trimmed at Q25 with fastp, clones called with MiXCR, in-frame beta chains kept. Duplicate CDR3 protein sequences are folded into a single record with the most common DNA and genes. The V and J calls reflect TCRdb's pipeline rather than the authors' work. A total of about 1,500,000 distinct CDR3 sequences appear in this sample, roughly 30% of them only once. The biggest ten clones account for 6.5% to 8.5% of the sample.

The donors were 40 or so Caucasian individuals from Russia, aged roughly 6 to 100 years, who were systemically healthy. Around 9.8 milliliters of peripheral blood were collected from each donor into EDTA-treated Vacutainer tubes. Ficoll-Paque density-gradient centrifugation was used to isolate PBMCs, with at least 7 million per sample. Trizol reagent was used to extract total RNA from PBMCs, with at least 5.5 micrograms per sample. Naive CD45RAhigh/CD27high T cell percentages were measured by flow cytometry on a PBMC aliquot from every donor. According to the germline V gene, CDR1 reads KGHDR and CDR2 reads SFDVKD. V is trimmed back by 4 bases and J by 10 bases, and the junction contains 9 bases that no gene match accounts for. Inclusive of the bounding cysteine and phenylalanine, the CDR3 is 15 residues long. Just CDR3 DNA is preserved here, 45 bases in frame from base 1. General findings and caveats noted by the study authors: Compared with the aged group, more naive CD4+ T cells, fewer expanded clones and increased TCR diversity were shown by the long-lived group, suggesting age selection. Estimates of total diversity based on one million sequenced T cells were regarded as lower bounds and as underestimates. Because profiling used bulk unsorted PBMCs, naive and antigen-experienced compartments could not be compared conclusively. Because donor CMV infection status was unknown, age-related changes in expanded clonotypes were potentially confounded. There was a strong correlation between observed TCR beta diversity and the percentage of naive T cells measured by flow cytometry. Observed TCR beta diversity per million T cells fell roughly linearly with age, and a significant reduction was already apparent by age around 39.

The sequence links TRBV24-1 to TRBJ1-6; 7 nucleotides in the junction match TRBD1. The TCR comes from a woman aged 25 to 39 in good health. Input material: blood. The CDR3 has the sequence CATSEDREERSPLHF. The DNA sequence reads TGTGCCACCAGTGAAGACAGGGAGGAGCGGTCACCCCTCCACTTT.